This passage covers 20 T cell receptor beta chains from one sample sequenced in a study of CD8 T cells in Susac syndrome. When the RNA was reverse transcribed, random hexamers were used with an input of about 0.5 to 1 ug. TCRdb recomputed calls from the immunoSEQ multiplex PCR reads with MiXCR, one row per CDR3 protein. The table lists 95,000 or so distinct CDR3 sequences, 80% to 95% of them singletons. Input material: CD8+ T cells from PBMCs. These receptors were taken from a human donor in good health.

The V and J genes are TRBV6-5 and TRBJ2-7, with 8 bases aligning to TRBD1. Losses at the gene ends were 8 bases for V and 2 bases for J; bases not matched to a gene: 8. The CDR3 contains 14 residues. Per germline, CDR1 MNHEY and CDR2 SVGAGI. CDR3 region: CASSPGQATYEQYF. As DNA, the CDR3 is TGTGCCAGCTCTCCGGGACAGGCAACCTACGAGCAGTACTTC.

This clonotype was counted once. This chain joins TRBV20-1 and TRBJ2-1; D is perhaps TRBD1 (5 bases). The germline gives CDR1 DFQATT, CDR2 SNEGSKA (reference sequence). V was pared by 3 bases and J by 4 bases, with 10 bases between. The CDR3 spans 13 residues. The CDR3 DNA sequence: TGCAGTGCTAGTCAGCCAGGGTACAATGAGCAGTTCTTC. Protein: CSASQPGYNEQFF.

The V and J genes are TRBV6-5 and TRBJ1-2; D remains unclear. The CDR3 length is 15 residues. V dropped 4 bases and J dropped 3 bases, with 15 bases sitting between them. Germline V gives CDR1 MNHEY, CDR2 SVGAGI. The CDR3 loop is CASSFLRRTHYGYTF. The CDR3 DNA reads as TGTGCCAGCAGTTTCCTTCGACGGACTCACTATGGCTACACCTTC.

The chain joins TRBV5-4 to TRBJ1-2, with D perhaps matching TRBD1 (5 bases). The V and J ends lost 1 base and 0 bases respectively, with 10 bases between them. There are 15 residues in the CDR3. Germline CDR1 and CDR2: SGHNT and YYREEE (reference sequence). In DNA form, the CDR3 reads TGTGCCAGCAGCTTGAGGGGAACGGCTAACTATGGCTACACCTTC. It is translated as CASSLRGTANYGYTF. Full variable domain (outside the CDR3, taken from reference TRBV5-4 and TRBJ1-2): ETGVTQSPTHLIKTRGQQVTLRCSSQSGHNTVSWYQQALGQGPQFIFQYYREEENGRGNFPPRFSGLQFPNYSSELNVNALELDDSALYLCASSLRGTANYGYTFGSGTRLTVV.

This clonotype was picked up one time. The J gene is TRBJ1-1, the V gene TRBV18; D is perhaps TRBD1 (6 bases). The length of the CDR3 is 16 residues. The germline V gene has CDR1 KGHSH and CDR2 LQKENI. The germline V and J ends were trimmed by 2 bases and 1 base, with 14 bases remaining between them. Written as DNA, the CDR3 is TGTGCCAGCTCACCAGGTATGGACAGTCGGAACACTGAAGCTTTCTTT. It specifies CASSPGMDSRNTEAFF.

The V call is TRBV9, the J call TRBJ2-3, with 7 bases fitting TRBD1. Germline V gene lookup returns CDR1 SGDLS and CDR2 YYNGEE. V shed 3 bases, J shed 5 bases, and the junction held 6 bases outside the gene matches. The CDR3 consists of 14 residues. CDR3 region: CASSDTTGRDTQYF. CDR3 sequence (DNA): TGTGCCAGCAGCGATACGACAGGGAGAGATACGCAGTATTTT.

J is TRBJ2-5 and V is TRBV9; 9 bases are a match to TRBD2. With V trimmed by 3 bases and J by 2 bases, 8 bases remained unmatched. Germline assignment: CDR1 SGDLS and CDR2 YYNGEE. The CDR3 runs 16 residues. The CDR3 sequence is CASSAGASGAQETQYF. The CDR3 nucleotides are TGTGCCAGCAGCGCGGGGGCTAGCGGGGCTCAAGAGACCCAGTACTTC.

This clonotype was seen a single time. The CDR3 loop reads CASSYFGGVQETQYF. Here the CDR3 DNA reads TGTGCCAGCAGTTACTTTGGGGGCGTCCAAGAGACCCAGTACTTC. This chain links TRBV6-5 with TRBJ2-5; a possible D gene is TRBD1 (6 bases). CDR3 length equals 15 residues. With 1 base removed from V and 1 base from J, the gap between germline ends came to 10 bases. From germline, CDR1 is MNHEY and CDR2 SVGAGI.

The chain links TRBV3-1 to TRBJ2-7; no firm D call. This CDR3 region has 14 residues. Looked up from germline, CDR1 is LGHDT and CDR2 is YNNKEL (reference sequence). V lost 0 bases and J 6 bases, leaving 12 bases between the germline ends. The CDR3 DNA sequence: TGTGCCAGCAGCCAAGATCACGGCCCTACCGAGCAGTACTTC. Its translation is CASSQDHGPTEQYF.

The chain carries TRBV6-5 and TRBJ2-7, with TRBD1 matching 9 bases. Germline trimming cut 2 bases from V and 2 bases from J; bases unmatched to any gene: 1. The CDR3 is made up of 14 amino acids. Germline lookup yields CDR1 MNHEY and CDR2 SVGAGI. The CDR3: CASSYGTGPYEQYF. CDR3 bases: TGTGCCAGCAGTTACGGGACAGGGCCCTACGAGCAGTACTTC.

V usage is TRBV29-1 and J usage is TRBJ1-1; TRBD1 matches at 7 bases. The V and J ends lost 6 bases and 5 bases, in that order; junction bases with no gene match: 9. This CDR3 is 13 amino acids long. CDR1 and CDR2 (germline): SQVTM, ANQGSEA. The CDR3 reads CSVLDRARTEAFF. For the CDR3, the DNA is TGCAGCGTACTCGACAGGGCTAGGACTGAAGCTTTCTTT. Looking up the rest from reference TRBV29-1 and TRBJ1-1 gives the full variable domain: SAVISQKPSRDICQRGTSLTIQCQVDSQVTMMFWYRQQPGQSLTLIATANQGSEATYESGFVIDKFPISRPNLTFSTLTVSNMSPEDSSIYLCSVLDRARTEAFFGQGTRLTVV.

The CDR3 nucleotides are TGTGCCAGCAGTCCTACTGGGGGCAGCGATGGCTACACCTTC. Translated, it gives CASSPTGGSDGYTF. This chain joins TRBV7-3 and TRBJ1-2; tentative D call: TRBD1 (6 bases). Germline loops: CDR1 SGHTA, CDR2 FQGTGA. The CDR3 covers 14 residues. Trimming took off 6 bases at V and 6 bases at J, with 17 bases between the two ends.

This clonotype was found once. V usage is TRBV6-5 and J usage is TRBJ1-5; 7 nucleotides align to TRBD1. The CDR3 covers 17 residues. J lost 7 bases, V lost 0 bases, and 12 bases had no gene match. CDR1 is MNHEY, CDR2 SVGAGI, per germline. The CDR3: CASSYSEDKGDSQPQHF. Here the CDR3 DNA reads TGTGCCAGCAGTTACTCCGAGGACAAGGGGGACAGCCAGCCCCAGCATTTT.

The chain recombines TRBV6-6 with TRBJ1-1; D is ambiguous. CDR1 MNHNY and CDR2 SVGAGI come from the germline V gene (reference sequence). This CDR3 contains 12 residues. The V gene lost 6 bases and the J gene lost 3 bases, with 8 bases spanning the gap. DNA of the CDR3: TGTGCCAGCAGGGTGGGTTACACTGAAGCTTTCTTT. Translated, it gives CASRVGYTEAFF.

The chain couples TRBV6-5 to TRBJ2-3; D possibly uses TRBD1 or TRBD2 (5 bases each). The V gene lost 3 bases and the J gene lost 6 bases, with 16 bases spanning the gap. The CDR3 is made up of 15 amino acids. The germline V gene encodes CDR1 MNHEY and CDR2 SVGAGI. In DNA, the CDR3 is TGTGCCAGCAGTTATTTTGGGATTTGGGACGATACGCAGTATTTT. Translated, it gives CASSYFGIWDDTQYF.

The chain couples TRBV19 to TRBJ2-7; tentative D call: TRBD1 (5 bases). The CDR3 has 11 amino acids. The germline V gene encodes CDR1 LNHDA and CDR2 SQIVND (reference sequence). The germline V and J ends were trimmed by 8 bases and 3 bases, with 8 bases remaining between them. CDR3 bases: TGTGCCAGTGACGACAGCTACGAGCAGTACTTC. As protein: CASDDSYEQYF.

This clonotype was observed once. This sequence joins TRBV23-1 and TRBJ1-3; a possible D gene is TRBD1 (6 bases). TRBV23-1 falls under the ORF class, with uncertain function. The V end lost 3 bases, the J end lost 1 base, and 13 bases lay between the germline ends. The CDR3 extends over 16 amino acids. The CDR3 DNA is TGCGCCAGCAGTCAGGGCAGGGGATTATCTGGAAACACCATATATTTT. Translated, it gives CASSQGRGLSGNTIYF.

The chain uses TRBV7-9 and TRBJ1-1, with no clear D. Germline CDR1 is SEHNR and CDR2 is FQNEAQ (reference sequence). The CDR3 extends over 13 amino acids. V was shortened by 3 bases and J by 0 bases, with 5 bases between the two germline ends. Here the CDR3 reads CASSLWMNTEAFF. In nucleotides, the CDR3 is TGTGCCAGCAGCTTGTGGATGAACACTGAAGCTTTCTTT.

The V gene is TRBV9, the J gene TRBJ2-1, with D hard to call. Trimming removed 4 bases at V and 8 bases at J, with 16 bases between. The germline CDR1 and CDR2 sequences are SGDLS and YYNGEE. The CDR3 length is 14 residues. The CDR3 protein is CASSPPPPSDEQFF. The CDR3 DNA sequence: TGTGCCAGCAGCCCCCCCCCACCGAGCGATGAGCAGTTCTTC.

This clonotype came up once. This chain links TRBV3-1 with TRBJ2-7, with D tentatively TRBD1 or TRBD2 (6 bases each). Trimming cost V 0 bases and J 5 bases, with 14 bases left between them. In germline, CDR1 is LGHDT, CDR2 YNNKEL (reference sequence). The CDR3 totals 15 residues. For the CDR3, the DNA is TGTGCCAGCAGCCAAGAGTACGGGGGCCCCCACGAGCAGTACTTC. Translating gives CASSQEYGGPHEQYF.